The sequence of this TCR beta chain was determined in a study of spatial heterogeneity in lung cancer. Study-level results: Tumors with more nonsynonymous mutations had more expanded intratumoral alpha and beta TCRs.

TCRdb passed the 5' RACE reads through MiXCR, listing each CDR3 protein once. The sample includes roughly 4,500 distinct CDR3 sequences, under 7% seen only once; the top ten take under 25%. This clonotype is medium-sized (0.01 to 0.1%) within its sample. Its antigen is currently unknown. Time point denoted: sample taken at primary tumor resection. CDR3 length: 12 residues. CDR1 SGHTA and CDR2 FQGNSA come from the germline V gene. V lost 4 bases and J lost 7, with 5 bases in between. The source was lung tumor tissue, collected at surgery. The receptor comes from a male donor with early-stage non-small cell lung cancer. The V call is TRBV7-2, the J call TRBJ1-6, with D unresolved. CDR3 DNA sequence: TGTGCCAGCAGCTCTACAAATTCACCCCTCCACTTT. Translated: CASSSTNSPLHF.